The present entry profiles one T cell receptor (beta chain) with its context. TCRdb re-called the RT-PCR reads through MiXCR, storing one row per CDR3 protein. In the table there are almost 700,000 distinct CDR3 sequences, 12% to 15% of which are singletons. Germline assignment: CDR1 SGHRS and CDR2 YFSETQ. Trimming took off 0 bases at V and 0 bases at J, with 13 bases between the two ends. The CDR3 has 17 amino acids. Sequencing was carried out using memory CD4+ T cells from blood. The source is a female donor in good health, serving as a healthy control. This sequence joins TRBV5-1 and TRBJ2-1; TRBD1 might be the D (6 bases). The DNA of the CDR3 is TGCGCCAGCAGCTTGGCCCCCTCGGACAGCTCCTACAATGAGCAGTTCTTC. Its protein product is CASSLAPSDSSYNEQFF. The complete variable domain, with remaining parts taken from reference TRBV5-1 and TRBJ2-1, reads KAGVTQTPRYLIKTRGQQVTLSCSPISGHRSVSWYQQTPGQGLQFLFEYFSETQRNKGNFPGRFSGRQFSNSRSEMNVSTLELGDSALYLCASSLAPSDSSYNEQFFGPGTRLTVL.